The rows below give T cell receptor beta chains drawn from one sample of a study of T cells in Graves' hyperthyroidism and ophthalmopathy. TCRdb re-derived calls from the multiplex PCR reads in MiXCR, one entry per CDR3 protein. This repertoire shows around 250,000 distinct CDR3 sequences, 13% to 15% found once; its top ten account for more than 10%. The source material was blood. Every receptor here comes from a middle-aged woman with Graves' hyperthyroidism that later progressed to Graves' ophthalmopathy. CDR3s include the opening cysteine and the closing phenylalanine or tryptophan. The D gene is left open where the match is weak. Not all rows give a size; the values are once, few, many and, for expanded clones, a class.

CDR3nt	CDR3aa	d_gene	abundance	j_gene	v_gene
TGTGTCAGCAAGTCTTCAGGATATGAAAAACTGTTTTTT	CVSKSSGYEKLFF	NA	NA	TRBJ1-4	TRBV6-1
TGTGCCAGCAGCCCCCCCAGGGACAGGGTTAATGAAAAACTGTTTTTT	CASSPPRDRVNEKLFF	TRBD1	NA	TRBJ1-4	TRBV13
TGTGTCAGCTGCGGACTGCCCTACAATGAGCAGTTCTTC	CVSCGLPYNEQFF	NA	few	TRBJ2-1	TRBV12-3/TRBV12-4
TGTGCCAGCAGTTTTAGGGGGTATCATCAGCCCCAGCATTTT	CASSFRGYHQPQHF	NA	few	TRBJ1-5	TRBV28
TGTGCCAGCAGCGGGGGACAGGGGGCGAGTGAAGCTTTCTTT	CASSGGQGASEAFF	TRBD1	NA	TRBJ1-1	TRBV9
TGTGCCAGCAGTTTGATTCCGGGAGATACGCAGTATTTT	CASSLIPGDTQYF	NA	many	TRBJ2-3	TRBV27
TGTGCCAGCAGCCCGAACCGAAAGCGGGACCTCACAGATACGCAGTATTTT	CASSPNRKRDLTDTQYF	TRBD2	NA	TRBJ2-3	TRBV7-2
TGTGCCAGCAGCTTCTCGGGCAATCAGCCCCAGCATTTT	CASSFSGNQPQHF	NA	once	TRBJ1-5	TRBV5-6
TGTGCCACCAGTGATTCGAGGGGATCAAATGAGCAGTTCTTC	CATSDSRGSNEQFF	NA	many	TRBJ2-1	TRBV24-1
TGCGCCAGCTCCGGGGAGTTTGAAGCTTTCTTT	CASSGEFEAFF	NA	many	TRBJ1-1	TRBV5-1
TGTGCCAGCAGTGACTTGCGGAGCTCCTACGAGCAGTACTTC	CASSDLRSSYEQYF	NA	NA	TRBJ2-7	TRBV2
TGTGCCACCAGCAGAGATTGGGGTGTGAACACTGAAGCTTTCTTT	CATSRDWGVNTEAFF	NA	many	TRBJ1-1	TRBV15
TGTGCCACCAGCAGGGAGGTTGCAGGGAGCTATGGCTACACCTTC	CATSREVAGSYGYTF	NA	many	TRBJ1-2	TRBV15
TGTGCCACCAGCAGAGTAACAGGGTCTAAGAACACTGAAGCTTTCTTT	CATSRVTGSKNTEAFF	NA	many	TRBJ1-1	TRBV15
TGCGCCAGCAGCTTAATGGCACCCAGCACAGATACGCAGTATTTT	CASSLMAPSTDTQYF	NA	many	TRBJ2-3	TRBV5-1
TGTGCCAGCAGTTTCAGAGGGGGAAGCACTAATGAAAAACTGTTTTTT	CASSFRGGSTNEKLFF	NA	many	TRBJ1-4	TRBV12-3/TRBV12-4
TGTGCCAGCAGTTTTATTGGATCAGGGGGATCTTACCGCGAGACCCAGTACTTC	CASSFIGSGGSYRETQYF	TRBD1	many	TRBJ2-5	TRBV12-3/TRBV12-4
TGTGCCAGCAGTTTACTAGCGGGAGGTGTCGCTGAGCAGTTCTTC	CASSLLAGGVAEQFF	TRBD2	many	TRBJ2-1	TRBV6-1
TGTGCCTGGAGTGTACTAGGGGTCCAGTTCTTC	CAWSVLGVQFF	NA	few	TRBJ2-1	TRBV30
TGTGCCAGCAGCGCTACAGGGACTAGCGAGTTCTACGAGCAGTACTTC	CASSATGTSEFYEQYF	TRBD2	NA	TRBJ2-7	TRBV9
TGTGCCAGCAGTAAGACGGGACTAGGGGGCGGGGAGCTGTTCTTT	CASSKTGLGGGELFF	NA	NA	TRBJ2-2	TRBV5-5
TGTGCCAGCAGCGCCCACGGACCTAGCGGGACACAAGAGACCCAGTACTTC	CASSAHGPSGTQETQYF	TRBD2	many	TRBJ2-5	TRBV9
TGTGCCAGCAGGGTTGGGAGGGCGAACACCGGGGAGCTGTTTTTT	CASRVGRANTGELFF	TRBD2	many	TRBJ2-2	TRBV2
TGTGCCAGCTCCCTCGCGAGCCCAGGGACCTCCTACGAGCAGTACTTC	CASSLASPGTSYEQYF	NA	NA	TRBJ2-7	TRBV12-3/TRBV12-4
TGTGCCAGCAGCGCCACAGGGGCGGATGAAAAACTGTTTTTT	CASSATGADEKLFF	TRBD1	NA	TRBJ1-4	TRBV7-3
TGTGCCAGCGGCTTATTCGACAGCCCCTATGGCTGCACCTTC	CASGLFDSPYGCTF	NA	NA	TRBJ1-2	TRBV11-2
TGTGCCAGCAGTCCCCCGGGACAGGGAACTGAAGCTTTCTTT	CASSPPGQGTEAFF	TRBD1	many	TRBJ1-1	TRBV28
TGCGCCAGCAGCTTGAGAACAGGGGGTTTCGACGAGCAGTACTTC	CASSLRTGGFDEQYF	TRBD1	NA	TRBJ2-7	TRBV5-1
TGTGCCACCAGCAATTGGGAGAGCAGTGAAGCTTTCTTT	CATSNWESSEAFF	NA	many	TRBJ1-1	TRBV15
TGTGCCAGCAGCCGTACAATTCATAGGACGGTGACCGGGGAGCTGTTTTTT	CASSRTIHRTVTGELFF	NA	many	TRBJ2-2	TRBV11-2
TGTGCCAGCAGCTCATATACAGCGTTCTCTGGAAACACCATATATTTT	CASSSYTAFSGNTIYF	NA	few	TRBJ1-3	TRBV7-9
TGCAGTGCCGGTTGGACTAGCGGTCGCTACGAGCAGTACTTC	CSAGWTSGRYEQYF	TRBD2	many	TRBJ2-7	TRBV20-1
TGCGCCAGCAGCCTCAAAACAGGGCCCGACGAGCAGTACTTC	CASSLKTGPDEQYF	NA	NA	TRBJ2-7	TRBV5-1
TGTGCCATCAGTCATCAGGGGGTTAATGAAAAACTGTTTTTT	CAISHQGVNEKLFF	TRBD1	many	TRBJ1-4	TRBV10-3
TGTGCCAGCAGTTCTCCCGGGCGGGAAAACTATGGCTACACCTTC	CASSSPGRENYGYTF	NA	NA	TRBJ1-2	TRBV12-3/TRBV12-4
TGTGCCAGCAGGGATGGGACTAGCGGGAGAAGGAATGAGCAGTTCTTC	CASRDGTSGRRNEQFF	TRBD2	few	TRBJ2-1	TRBV6-1
TGCAGCGTTTCTAGTGGAGGGGAGAGTCAGTACTTC	CSVSSGGESQYF	NA	many	TRBJ2-4	TRBV29-1
TGTGCCAGCAGTTTCGGCTTTCACAATGAGCAGTTCTTC	CASSFGFHNEQFF	NA	many	TRBJ2-1	TRBV12-3/TRBV12-4
TGTGCTAGCAGCTCGACAGCGGGGCCGAACACCGGGGAGCTGTTTTTT	CASSSTAGPNTGELFF	TRBD2	many	TRBJ2-2	TRBV7-7
TGCGCCAGCAGCGGGGATGAGAGCGGGAGATTCTACAATGAGCAGTTCTTC	CASSGDESGRFYNEQFF	TRBD2	many	TRBJ2-1	TRBV5-1
TGTGCCAGCAGACAGGGCTTGAACACTGAAGCTTTCTTT	CASRQGLNTEAFF	NA	many	TRBJ1-1	TRBV6-1
TGCAGCGTCCGCTTACTCAGTGCACCCTACGAGCAGTACTTC	CSVRLLSAPYEQYF	NA	many	TRBJ2-7	TRBV29-1
TGTGCCAGCAGCCAAGATATGACCTACGAGCAGTACTTC	CASSQDMTYEQYF	NA	NA	TRBJ2-7	TRBV12-3/TRBV12-4
TGTGCCAGCAGTTACCACTCCCAGGGTCCGCTCTACAATGAGCAGTTCTTC	CASSYHSQGPLYNEQFF	NA	many	TRBJ2-1	TRBV6-2/TRBV6-3
TGTGCCAGCAGTTTAAACCCCGGAAGCACAGATACGCAGTATTTT	CASSLNPGSTDTQYF	NA	many	TRBJ2-3	TRBV28
TGTGCCAGCAGCGTAGAGGGGGGTCCTAATGAAAAACTGTTTTTT	CASSVEGGPNEKLFF	NA	NA	TRBJ1-4	TRBV9
TGTGCCAGCAGTGGCACCGGGACAGGAAACACTGAAGCTTTCTTT	CASSGTGTGNTEAFF	TRBD1	many	TRBJ1-1	TRBV6-1
TGCAGTGCTAGCCGGACAGGGTCTAGCACAGATACGCAGTATTTT	CSASRTGSSTDTQYF	TRBD1	many	TRBJ2-3	TRBV20-1
TGTGCCAGCAGCTTAGGGGCGGGAGGGCCGGGGGAGCTGTTTTTT	CASSLGAGGPGELFF	TRBD2	many	TRBJ2-2	TRBV11-2
TGCAGTGCTAGCCAACTAGCGGGAGTAGGTAATGAGCAGTTCTTC	CSASQLAGVGNEQFF	TRBD2	few	TRBJ2-1	TRBV20-1
TGTGCCAGCAGCTTAGACCAGAGCTCCGGGGAGCTGTTTTTT	CASSLDQSSGELFF	NA	many	TRBJ2-2	TRBV11-2
TGTGCCAGCAGTGAATTGGTCGGGGATTCGCCCTACAATGAGCAGTTCTTC	CASSELVGDSPYNEQFF	NA	NA	TRBJ2-1	TRBV6-1
TGTGCCAGCAGTGTCGGGGGACTAGCAACCTACGAGCAGTACTTC	CASSVGGLATYEQYF	TRBD2	many	TRBJ2-7	TRBV6-1